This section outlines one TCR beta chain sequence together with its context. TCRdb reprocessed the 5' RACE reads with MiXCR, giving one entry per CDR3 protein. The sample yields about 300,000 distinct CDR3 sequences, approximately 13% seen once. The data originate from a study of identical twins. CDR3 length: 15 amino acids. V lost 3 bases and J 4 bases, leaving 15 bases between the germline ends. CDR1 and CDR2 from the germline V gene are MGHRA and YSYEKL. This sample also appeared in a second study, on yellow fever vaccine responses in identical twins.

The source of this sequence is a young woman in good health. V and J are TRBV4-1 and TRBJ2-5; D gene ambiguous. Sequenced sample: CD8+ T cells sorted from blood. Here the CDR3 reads CASSQRLSVGETQYF. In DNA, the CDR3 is TGCGCCAGCAGCCAGCGCCTCTCTGTCGGAGAGACCCAGTACTTC.